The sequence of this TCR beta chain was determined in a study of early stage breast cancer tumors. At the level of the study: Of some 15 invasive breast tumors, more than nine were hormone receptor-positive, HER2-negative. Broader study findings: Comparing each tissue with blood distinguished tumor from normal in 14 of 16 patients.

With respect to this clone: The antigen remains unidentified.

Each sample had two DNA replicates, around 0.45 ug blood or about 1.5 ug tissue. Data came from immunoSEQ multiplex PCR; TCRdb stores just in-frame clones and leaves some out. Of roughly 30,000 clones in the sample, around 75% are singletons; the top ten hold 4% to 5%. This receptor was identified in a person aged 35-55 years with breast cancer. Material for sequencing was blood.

In nucleotides, the CDR3 is TGTGCCAGCAGTTGGAGAAACCGGCTGGATACGCAGTATTTT. Translation: CASSWRNRLDTQYF. V usage is TRBV28 and J usage is TRBJ2-3; D gene unclear. The CDR3 length is 14 residues. The V end lost 4 bases, the J end lost 6 bases, and 14 bases lay between the germline ends. The germline CDR1 and CDR2 sequences are MDHEN and SYDVKM.